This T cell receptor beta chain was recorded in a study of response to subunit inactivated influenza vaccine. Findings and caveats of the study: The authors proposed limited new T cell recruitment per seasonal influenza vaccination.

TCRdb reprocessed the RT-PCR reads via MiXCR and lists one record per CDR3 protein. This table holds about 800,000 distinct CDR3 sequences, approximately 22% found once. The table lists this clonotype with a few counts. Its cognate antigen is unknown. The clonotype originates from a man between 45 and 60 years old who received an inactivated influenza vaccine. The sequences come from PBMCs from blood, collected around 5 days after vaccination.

CDR3: CASSHRTGLEDYEQYF. As DNA, the CDR3 is TGTGCCAGCTCACATCGTACAGGGCTGGAGGACTACGAGCAGTACTTC. The rearrangement links TRBV18 to TRBJ2-7, with D possibly TRBD1 on 6 matching bases. CDR1 and CDR2 from the germline V gene are KGHSH and LQKENI. Trimming took 4 bases from V and 3 from J, leaving 19 bases between them. This CDR3 has 16 residues.